The next 21 T cell receptor beta chains were all read from a single sample in a study of blood T cell repertoires in COVID-19. Repertoires were generated with immunoSEQ multiplex PCR, while TCRdb's copy carries only in-frame clones and drops some. This table has roughly 230,000 clones, around 90% appearing once. Input material: peripheral blood. The receptors were gathered from a man aged 30 to 45 with COVID-19, enrolled during active disease.

The genes are TRBV5-1 and TRBJ1-2, with TRBD1 matching over 7 bases. The CDR3 extends over 14 amino acids. The ends lost 4 bases at V and 3 bases at J; junction bases unmatched: 6. Germline V lookup: CDR1 SGHRS, CDR2 YFSETQ. The CDR3 DNA reads TGCGCCAGCAGCATCCCCGGGACAGACTATGGCTACACCTTC. Translated, it gives CASSIPGTDYGYTF.

The sample holds one count of this clone. The chain combines TRBV6-6 with TRBJ1-1; the D is unclear. The CDR3 is 16 amino acids. The V end lost 6 bases, the J end lost 0 bases, and 17 bases lay between the germline ends. CDR1 is MNHNY and CDR2 is SVGAGI in the germline V gene (reference sequence). DNA of the CDR3: TGTGCCAGCAGCAACACAGCGGGAAGCATGAACACTGAAGCTTTCTTT. Translating it yields CASSNTAGSMNTEAFF.

The genes are TRBV29-1 and TRBJ1-2; 7 bases match TRBD1. The J segment lost 5 bases and the V segment lost 7 bases, leaving 13 bases of the junction unmatched. Germline V gene sequence: CDR1 SQVTM, CDR2 ANQGSEA. CDR3 size: 14 residues. This CDR3 reads CSAGTDKPGYGYTF. For the CDR3, the DNA is TGCAGCGCCGGGACAGACAAACCCGGGTATGGCTACACCTTC.

J is TRBJ1-4 and V is TRBV2; 10 positions agree with TRBD1. V lost 6 bases, J lost 7 bases, and 14 bases stayed unmatched. CDR3 size: 17 residues. Per the germline V gene, CDR1 is SNHLY and CDR2 is FYNNEI. The CDR3: CASRRTGGRSVFEKLFF. The CDR3 region has the DNA TGTGCCAGCAGACGGACAGGGGGGAGGTCTGTGTTTGAAAAACTGTTTTTT.

The chain joins TRBV4-1 to TRBJ2-5; the D gene is possibly TRBD2 (6 bases). Trimming left V 2 bases short and J 5 bases short, with 12 bases between. The CDR3 runs 14 residues. Germline V gene sequence: CDR1 MGHRA, CDR2 YSYEKL. The CDR3 coding sequence is TGCGCCAGCAGCCAACCCCACCGGGGGGAGACCCAGTACTTC. It is translated as CASSQPHRGETQYF.

The chain recombines TRBV5-4 with TRBJ1-2, with 11 bases aligning to TRBD1. Germline V gene data show CDR1 as SGHNT and CDR2 as YYREEE (reference sequence). The CDR3 has 17 amino acids. J gave up 1 base and V 4 bases, and 9 bases lay outside the gene matches. CDR3 in amino acids: CASSLLAGQGVNYGYTF. As DNA, the CDR3 is TGTGCCAGCAGCCTTTTGGCGGGACAGGGGGTTAACTATGGCTACACCTTC. The variable domain in full, with the rest retrieved from reference TRBV5-4 and TRBJ1-2, is ETGVTQSPTHLIKTRGQQVTLRCSSQSGHNTVSWYQQALGQGPQFIFQYYREEENGRGNFPPRFSGLQFPNYSSELNVNALELDDSALYLCASSLLAGQGVNYGYTFGSGTRLTVV.

The chain is built from TRBV9 and TRBJ1-2; D possibly corresponds to TRBD1 (6 bases). CDR1 and CDR2 (germline): SGDLS, YYNGEE. Trimming removed 3 bases from V and 8 bases from J, with 17 bases in between. The CDR3 runs to 14 residues. For the CDR3, the DNA is TGTGCCAGCAGCGAACAGGGCAGTTTGTCAGGCTACACCTTC. Protein: CASSEQGSLSGYTF.

This clone was seen just once. The chain is built from TRBV12-3 or TRBV12-4 and TRBJ1-1; D not resolved. The CDR3 loop spans 11 amino acids. The V end lost 1 base, the J end lost 11 bases, and 8 bases lay between the germline ends. CDR3 sequence: CASSLGPWAFF. The DNA for the CDR3 is TGTGCCAGCAGTTTAGGGCCCTGGGCTTTCTTT.

CDR3 in DNA: TGCAGCGTGGCGGGACAGGGGCCTATCTATGGCTACACCTTC. Amino acid sequence: CSVAGQGPIYGYTF. The chain has TRBV29-1 and TRBJ1-2, with TRBD1 matching over 10 bases. The germline gives CDR1 SQVTM, CDR2 ANQGSEA. The CDR3 covers 14 residues. V shed 6 bases and J 4 bases; nucleotides not matched to a gene: 8.

The chain employs TRBV10-3 and TRBJ1-1; maybe TRBD1 (6 bases). This CDR3 has 15 amino acids. Trimming took off 5 bases at V and 2 bases at J, with 15 bases between the two ends. From germline, CDR1 is ENHRY and CDR2 SYGVKD. The CDR3 reads CAISREGGGNTEAFF. CDR3 sequence (DNA): TGTGCCATCAGTCGGGAGGGAGGGGGTAACACTGAAGCTTTCTTT.

The V and J genes are TRBV2 and TRBJ1-2; D ambiguous. This CDR3 contains 13 residues. Germline V lookup: CDR1 SNHLY, CDR2 FYNNEI. The V gene lost 2 bases and the J gene lost 8 bases, with 12 bases spanning the gap. DNA of the CDR3: TGTGCCAGCAGTGAACGCCCTAGGAGCGGCTACACCTTC. This sequence encodes CASSERPRSGYTF.

A few counts support this clone. The chain uses TRBV6-5 and TRBJ2-7; 7 nucleotides match TRBD2. The CDR3 sequence is 15 residues long. Germline assignment: CDR1 MNHEY and CDR2 SVGAGI. With V trimmed by 4 bases and J by 0 bases, 6 bases remained unmatched. CDR3 nucleotides: TGTGCCAGCAGTTTTGCGGGGGAGAGCTCCTACGAGCAGTACTTC. Protein sequence: CASSFAGESSYEQYF.

The chain uses TRBV7-2 and TRBJ2-1; 12 bases are shared with TRBD2. Per the germline V gene, CDR1 is SGHTA and CDR2 is FQGNSA. This CDR3 is 15 amino acids long. The V and J ends lost 4 bases and 6 bases, in that order; junction bases with no gene match: 4. CDR3: CASSYTSGGINEQFF. CDR3 nucleotide sequence: TGTGCCAGCAGCTATACTAGCGGGGGGATCAATGAGCAGTTCTTC. Together with reference TRBV7-2 and TRBJ2-1, the CDR3 gives the full variable domain: GAGVSQSPSNKVTEKGKDVELRCDPISGHTALYWYRQSLGQGLEFLIYFQGNSAPDKSGLPSDRFSAERTGGSVSTLTIQRTQQEDSAVYLCASSYTSGGINEQFFGPGTRLTVL.

The chain employs TRBV14 and TRBJ1-6; no definite D call. The CDR3 has 17 residues. Germline loops: CDR1 SGHDN, CDR2 FVKESK. Between the trimmed V and J ends, which lost 4 bases and 9 bases, there was a span of 22 bases. CDR3 region: CASSLKRGGVFASPLHF. CDR3 in DNA: TGTGCCAGCAGCCTAAAAAGAGGCGGGGTTTTTGCTTCACCCCTCCACTTT.

V is TRBV6-1 and J is TRBJ1-1; weak D call: TRBD1 (6 bases). Germline CDR1 and CDR2: MNHNS and SASEGT. The CDR3 is 14 amino acids. V was trimmed by 2 bases and J by 6 bases, leaving 13 bases between them. This CDR3 reads CASSEMAGVAEAFF. CDR3 sequence (DNA): TGTGCCAGCAGTGAAATGGCAGGGGTAGCTGAAGCTTTCTTT.

Here the CDR3 DNA reads TGTGCCAGCTCACGAGGGACAGGGGATGGCTACACCTTC. It encodes CASSRGTGDGYTF. V is TRBV18 and J is TRBJ1-2; 10 bases fit TRBD1. Looked up from germline, CDR1 is KGHSH and CDR2 is LQKENI. The CDR3 length is 13 residues. After removal of 4 bases from V and 6 bases from J, the junction contained 2 bases not matched to a gene. The variable domain in full, completed from reference TRBV18 and TRBJ1-2, reads NAGVMQNPRHLVRRRGQEARLRCSPMKGHSHVYWYRQLPEEGLKFMVYLQKENIIDESGMPKERFSAEFPKEGPSILRIQQVVRGDSAAYFCASSRGTGDGYTFGSGTRLTVV.

This clone has a single count. The chain employs TRBV28 and TRBJ1-3; 9 bases map to TRBD1. Trimming at V came to 7 bases and at J to 3 bases, leaving 4 bases not matched to a gene. CDR3 length: 14 residues. CDR1 is MDHEN and CDR2 is SYDVKM in the germline V gene. DNA for the CDR3: TGTGCCAGCATGCCGGGACAGGGTGGAAACACCATATATTTT. Translating it yields CASMPGQGGNTIYF.

V and J are TRBV9 and TRBJ1-1, with D hard to call. The CDR3 is made up of 13 amino acids. Deletions cut 0 bases from V and 3 bases from J, with 6 bases between. The V gene's germline CDR1 is SGDLS and CDR2 YYNGEE. The CDR3 DNA is TGTGCCAGCAGCGTAGCAGACTACACTGAAGCTTTCTTT. This sequence encodes CASSVADYTEAFF. Using reference TRBV9 and TRBJ1-1 for the parts outside the CDR3, the full variable domain is DSGVTQTPKHLITATGQRVTLRCSPRSGDLSVYWYQQSLDQGLQFLIQYYNGEERAKGNILERFSAQQFPDLHSELNLSSLELGDSALYFCASSVADYTEAFFGQGTRLTVV.

The CDR3 sequence: CASSPRGGAGNNEQFF. The CDR3 DNA reads as TGTGCCAGCAGCCCCCGCGGGGGGGCGGGGAACAATGAGCAGTTCTTC. The chain recombines TRBV7-3 with TRBJ2-1, with 9 bases aligning to TRBD2. J was trimmed by 5 bases and V by 5 bases; bases with no gene match: 10. CDR1 SGHTA and CDR2 FQGTGA come from the germline V gene. The length of the CDR3 is 16 residues.

This sequence joins TRBV7-6 and TRBJ2-2; D perhaps matches TRBD1 (5 bases). The CDR3 loop spans 15 amino acids. The V and J ends lost 5 bases and 3 bases respectively, with 13 bases between them. CDR1 is SGHVS, CDR2 FNYEAQ, per germline. Here the CDR3 reads CASSTDSDDTGELFF. CDR3 sequence (DNA): TGTGCCAGCAGCACCGACAGTGATGACACCGGGGAGCTGTTTTTT.

The chain couples TRBV13 to TRBJ1-2; TRBD1 matches 7 bases. J was trimmed by 6 bases and V by 3 bases; bases with no gene match: 1. This CDR3 spans 12 amino acids. Germline V gene lookup returns CDR1 PRHDT and CDR2 FYEKMQ (reference sequence). The CDR3 region has the DNA TGTGCCAGCAGCTTGCAGGGGGATGGCTACACCTTC. Its protein product is CASSLQGDGYTF.